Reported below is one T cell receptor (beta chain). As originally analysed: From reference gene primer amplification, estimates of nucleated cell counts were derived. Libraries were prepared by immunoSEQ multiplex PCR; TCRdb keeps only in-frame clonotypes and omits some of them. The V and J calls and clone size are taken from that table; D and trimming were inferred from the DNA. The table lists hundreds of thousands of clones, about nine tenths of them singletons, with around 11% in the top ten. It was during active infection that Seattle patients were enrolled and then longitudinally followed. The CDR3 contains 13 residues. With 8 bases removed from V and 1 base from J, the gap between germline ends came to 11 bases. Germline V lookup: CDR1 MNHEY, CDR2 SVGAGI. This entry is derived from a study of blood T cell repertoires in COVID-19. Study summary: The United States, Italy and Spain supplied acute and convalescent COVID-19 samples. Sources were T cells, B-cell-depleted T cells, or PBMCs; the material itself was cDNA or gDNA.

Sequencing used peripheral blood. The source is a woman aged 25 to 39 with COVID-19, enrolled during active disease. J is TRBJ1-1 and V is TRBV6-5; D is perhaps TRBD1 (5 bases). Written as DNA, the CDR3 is TGTGCCAGCGGGGCAGGCGGGAACACTGAAGCTTTCTTT. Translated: CASGAGGNTEAFF.